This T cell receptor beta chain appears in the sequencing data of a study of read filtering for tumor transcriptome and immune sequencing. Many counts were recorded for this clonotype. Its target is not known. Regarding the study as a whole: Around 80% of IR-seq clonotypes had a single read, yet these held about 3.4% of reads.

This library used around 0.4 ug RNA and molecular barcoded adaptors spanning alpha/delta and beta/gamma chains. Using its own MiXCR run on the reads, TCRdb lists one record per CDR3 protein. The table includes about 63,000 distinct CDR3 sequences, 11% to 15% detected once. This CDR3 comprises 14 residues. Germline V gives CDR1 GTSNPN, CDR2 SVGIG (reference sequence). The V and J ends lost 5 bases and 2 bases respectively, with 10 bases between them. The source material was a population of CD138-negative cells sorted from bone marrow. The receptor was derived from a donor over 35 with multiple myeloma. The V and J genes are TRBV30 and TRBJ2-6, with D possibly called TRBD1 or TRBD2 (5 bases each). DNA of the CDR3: TGTGCCTGGCACCGGGACGCTGGGGCCAACGTCCTGACTTTC. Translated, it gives CAWHRDAGANVLTF.